Described below is a single T cell receptor beta chain sequence and its context. The table lists this clone with a count of one. What antigen it recognizes has not been identified. Qualities for individual bases were not recorded, and no much larger clone is one base off. Preparation of the library involved the immunoSEQ multiplex PCR assay. In the paper's pipeline: A statistical classification framework was built for diagnosing cytomegalovirus status from the catalog of TCR beta chain sequences. TCRdb mirrors the immuneACCESS table, restricted to in-frame sequences. Some clones are absent from its copies; in checked studies, under half trace to an unresolved V gene, and the reason for the others is unknown. For V, J and clone size, that table is used; D and trimming come from the DNA. Counted in this sample were around 150,000 clones; around nine tenths of them appeared once. Of the sample, under 4.5% falls within the top ten clones.

The data are from a study of cytomegalovirus exposure and HLA in healthy donors (dated by TCRdb to about 2017). Some background on the complete study: A later analysis indicated that the 130 or so validation repertoires were generated on the platform also employed for the roughly 720 repertoires of the first cohort. The study combined high-throughput TCR immunosequencing, statistical association of individual TCRs with disease status, and machine learning to predict cytomegalovirus infection status. The study aimed to test whether cataloging public T cell receptors could reveal signatures of past pathogen exposure. A separate validation cohort of 100 to 150 different subjects was used in addition to the 666-subject first cohort.

V loses 8 bases, J loses 5 bases, and the germline ends lie 15 bases apart. Reading from cysteine to phenylalanine, the CDR3 counts 13 amino acids. Here the CDR3 DNA is all that survives: 39 bases in frame from base 1. CDR1 and CDR2 are read off the germline V gene as MNHNS and SASEGT. Results and caveats for the whole study, not just this receptor: It was suggested by the authors that the approach could potentially be generalized to other disease states and immunological phenotypes. In the study, about 150 TCR beta chains were listed as associated with cytomegalovirus. All 120 or so repertoires were used to score co-occurrence in the validation cohort in a later analysis, because that analysis had no HLA typing for the cohort. Across donors, most TCR sequences were observed very rarely, whereas some public TCRs were present in many individuals. In a later analysis, TCRs clustered in the first cohort were found to also tend to co-occur in the roughly 130 validation repertoires, with 85% to 95% of cluster scores above 0. Three of the identified cytomegalovirus-associated TCR beta chains were confirmed in vitro to be specific for cytomegalovirus antigens. The classifier was reported to diagnose cytomegalovirus status with high specificity and sensitivity in both the original cohort and the validation cohort.

Donors formed part of the validation cohort, which comprised 120 subjects and was distinct from the first cohort of fewer than 750 subjects. The TCR originated in a man between 18 and 29 years old in good health and CMV-seropositive. The material sequenced was PBMCs. Rearrangement joined TRBV6-1 to TRBJ1-1; a weak D assignment points to TRBD1 (6 bases agree). The sequenced DNA is TGTGCCAGCCTTCACGGGGGGCTTACTGAAGCTTTCTTT. This encodes CASLHGGLTEAFF.